These 13 T cell receptor beta chains were sequenced from one sample in a study of T cell changes during pregnancy in multiple sclerosis. Here immunoSEQ multiplex PCR was the method, and the copy in TCRdb shows in-frame clones only, minus some. The sample includes roughly 48,000 clones, 88% of them seen just once. The material was CD4+ T cells from peripheral blood mononuclear cells, obtained in the second trimester of pregnancy. All receptors come from a female donor with multiple sclerosis, enrolled in a pregnancy study.

The rearrangement uses TRBV30 and TRBJ2-1, with 10 bases fitting TRBD2. CDR1 is GTSNPN, CDR2 SVGIG, per germline (reference sequence). CDR3 size: 16 residues. The V and J ends lost 0 bases and 3 bases, in that order; junction bases with no gene match: 5. Here the CDR3 DNA reads TGTGCCTGGAGTGTACCGACTAGCGGGTTCTACAATGAGCAGTTCTTC. Its protein product is CAWSVPTSGFYNEQFF.

J is TRBJ2-7 and V is TRBV2; D gene ambiguous. The CDR3 has 14 residues. V lost 6 bases and J 3 bases, leaving 15 bases between the germline ends. Germline V gene data show CDR1 as SNHLY and CDR2 as FYNNEI. This CDR3 reads CASRRSNLNYEQYF. The CDR3 nucleotides are TGTGCCAGCAGACGCTCAAACCTAAACTACGAGCAGTACTTC.

The chain combines TRBV15 with TRBJ2-1, with 7 bases aligning to TRBD2. Germline V gene data show CDR1 as LNHNV and CDR2 as YYDKDF (reference sequence). The CDR3 totals 15 residues. V was clipped by 5 bases and J by 0 bases; unmatched bases: 4. CDR3: CATSYGGSSYNEQFF. DNA for the CDR3: TGTGCCACCAGCTACGGGGGGAGCTCCTACAATGAGCAGTTCTTC.

The genes are TRBV7-2 and TRBJ2-7; 10 bases map to TRBD2. CDR3 length: 14 residues. V shed 5 bases, J shed 2 bases, and the junction held 3 bases outside the gene matches. Germline loops: CDR1 SGHTA, CDR2 FQGNSA. CDR3: CASSIGLAAYEQYF. CDR3 DNA sequence: TGTGCCAGCAGCATCGGACTAGCGGCCTACGAGCAGTACTTC. Full variable domain (rest looked up from reference TRBV7-2 and TRBJ2-7): GAGVSQSPSNKVTEKGKDVELRCDPISGHTALYWYRQSLGQGLEFLIYFQGNSAPDKSGLPSDRFSAERTGGSVSTLTIQRTQQEDSAVYLCASSIGLAAYEQYFGPGTRLTVT.

The J gene is TRBJ2-1, the V gene TRBV7-2, with TRBD2 identical over 7 bases. Germline CDR1 and CDR2: SGHTA and FQGNSA. V was clipped by 4 bases and J by 5 bases; unmatched bases: 2. This CDR3 region has 13 residues. The CDR3 here is CASSWGLNNEQFF. CDR3 sequence (DNA): TGTGCCAGCAGCTGGGGACTAAACAATGAGCAGTTCTTC.

This chain joins TRBV29-1 and TRBJ2-3; the D is unclear. Trimming took off 3 bases at V and 4 bases at J, with 8 bases between the two ends. CDR3 size: 12 residues. The V gene's germline CDR1 is SQVTM and CDR2 ANQGSEA. This CDR3 is CSVDTPADTQYF. The CDR3 DNA sequence: TGCAGCGTTGATACGCCGGCAGATACGCAGTATTTT.

The rearrangement links TRBV7-9 to TRBJ2-3; D possibly corresponds to TRBD2 (6 bases). Trimming shortened V by 6 bases and J by 5 bases, and 12 bases separated the two germline ends. The germline V gene encodes CDR1 SEHNR and CDR2 FQNEAQ (reference sequence). This CDR3 comprises 13 residues. DNA for the CDR3: TGTGCCAGCAGTTTCGGGACTGGAGATACGCAGTATTTT. Residues: CASSFGTGDTQYF. The whole variable domain, remainder taken from reference TRBV7-9 and TRBJ2-3, is DTGVSQNPRHKITKRGQNVTFRCDPISEHNRLYWYRQTLGQGPEFLTYFQNEAQLEKSRLLSDRFSAERPKGSFSTLEIQRTEQGDSAMYLCASSFGTGDTQYFGPGTRLTVL.

The chain employs TRBV19 and TRBJ1-2; 8 bases line up with TRBD1. CDR1 LNHDA and CDR2 SQIVND come from the germline V gene (reference sequence). The CDR3 loop spans 15 amino acids. V gave up 4 bases and J gave up 2 bases; unmatched junction bases: 6. The CDR3 DNA is TGTGCCAGTAGTACCTTCGGACAGGGAAACTATGGCTACACCTTC. Residues: CASSTFGQGNYGYTF.

Turning to this clone: Mismatch with germline at one junction end may stem from a read error. The chain carries TRBV7-7 and TRBJ2-2; 7 nucleotides agree with TRBD1. Germline V CDR1 and CDR2: SSHAT, FNYEAQ (reference sequence). The CDR3 has 16 residues. This CDR3 is CASSSEPTGNTGELFF. Here the CDR3 DNA reads TGTGCTAGCAGCTCGGAACCGACAGGGAATACCGGGGAGCTGTTTTTT. Using reference TRBV7-7 and TRBJ2-2 for the parts outside the CDR3, the full variable domain is GAGVSQSPRYKVTKRGQDVTLRCDPISSHATLYWYQQALGQGPEFLTYFNYEAQPDKSGLPSDRFSAERPEGSISTLTIQRTEQRDSAMYRCASSSEPTGNTGELFFGEGSRLTVL.

CDR3 nucleotides: TGTGCCATCAGTGTAGAACGGGGTAATTCACCCCTCCACTTT. The encoded protein is CAISVERGNSPLHF. V gene TRBV10-3 combines with J gene TRBJ1-6, with no clear D. Trimming left V 4 bases short and J 6 bases short, with 10 bases between. Germline V gene lookup returns CDR1 ENHRY and CDR2 SYGVKD. The CDR3 totals 14 residues.

This clone has only one observation. This chain links TRBV30 with TRBJ1-2, with a tentative D call TRBD1 (6 bases). CDR3 length: 14 residues. V lost 3 bases to trimming and J lost 12 bases, with 23 bases between them. Germline CDR1 GTSNPN, CDR2 SVGIG (reference sequence). CDR3 residues: CAWRGGRLYGIDTF. DNA for the CDR3: TGTGCCTGGAGGGGGGGGCGTTTATATGGCATCGACACCTTC.

The V gene is TRBV5-4, the J gene TRBJ1-3, with a weak D call TRBD1 (6 bases). This CDR3 has 16 residues. The germline V gene encodes CDR1 SGHNT and CDR2 YYREEE (reference sequence). Between the trimmed V and J ends, which lost 1 base and 0 bases, there was a span of 11 bases. The CDR3 DNA reads TGTGCCAGCAGCTTGACAGGGACCAACTCTGGAAACACCATATATTTT. It yields the protein CASSLTGTNSGNTIYF.

The chain combines TRBV28 with TRBJ1-5; 9 nucleotides line up with TRBD1. The CDR3 runs 17 residues. V was clipped by 8 bases and J by 1 base; unmatched bases: 12. CDR1 MDHEN and CDR2 SYDVKM come from the germline V gene. The CDR3 protein is CASLPGQGRRSNQPQHF. CDR3 DNA sequence: TGTGCCAGCCTCCCGGGACAGGGTAGGAGGAGCAATCAGCCCCAGCATTTT.